This entry lists 25 T cell receptor beta chains sequenced from one sample in a study of T cell changes during pregnancy in multiple sclerosis. Some clones are missing from TCRdb's copy, which holds only in-frame ones; the method was immunoSEQ multiplex PCR. The repertoire holds 30,000 to 40,000 clones, with around 91% as singletons. The sequenced sample was CD4+ T cells from peripheral blood mononuclear cells, obtained in the second trimester of pregnancy. The receptors were gathered from a female donor with multiple sclerosis, enrolled in a pregnancy study.

This clone occurred a few times. The chain carries TRBV6-1 and TRBJ2-7; tentative D call: TRBD1 (5 bases). The CDR3 loop spans 12 amino acids. The V gene's germline CDR1 is MNHNS and CDR2 SASEGT. The V and J ends lost 6 bases and 0 bases respectively, with 6 bases between them. Here the CDR3 reads CASRDSSYEQYF. CDR3 nucleotide sequence: TGTGCCAGCAGAGACAGCTCCTACGAGCAGTACTTC.

The rearrangement uses TRBV7-2 and TRBJ2-1; 7 nucleotides line up with TRBD2. Germline CDR1 is SGHTA and CDR2 is FQGNSA. This CDR3 spans 16 amino acids. Trimming at V came to 2 bases and at J to 7 bases, leaving 11 bases not matched to a gene. The CDR3 loop is CASSLSRAAAGNEQFF. CDR3 DNA: TGTGCCAGCAGCTTATCGCGAGCGGCAGCGGGGAATGAGCAGTTCTTC.

The chain employs TRBV21-1 and TRBJ2-7; TRBD1, the table's D call, was not compared with the DNA. TRBV21-1 is given as a pseudogene. This CDR3 comprises 15 residues. The CDR3 protein is CASSFRGDFPYEQYF. In DNA form, the CDR3 reads TGTGCCAGCAGCTTCAGGGGCGATTTTCCCTACGAGCAGTACTTC.

The chain carries TRBV7-2 and TRBJ1-1, with 10 bases that match TRBD1. This CDR3 has 14 amino acids. With V trimmed by 4 bases and J by 6 bases, 5 bases remained unmatched. The germline gives CDR1 SGHTA, CDR2 FQGNSA. CDR3 residues: CASSSTGGVSEAFF. The CDR3 DNA reads TGTGCCAGCAGCTCGACAGGGGGCGTGTCTGAAGCTTTCTTT.

V gene TRBV21-1 combines with J gene TRBJ1-3; the table names TRBD1, a call not compared with the DNA. TRBV21-1 is tagged as a pseudogene. The CDR3 has 17 amino acids. Here the CDR3 reads CAAGGQGLFCSGNTIYF. CDR3 in DNA: TGTGCCGCGGGGGGACAGGGTCTTTTTTGCTCTGGAAACACCATATATTTT.

The J gene is TRBJ2-7, the V gene TRBV7-8, with a weak D call TRBD2 (6 bases). Germline V lookup: CDR1 SGHVS, CDR2 FQNEAQ. Deletions cut 0 bases from V and 4 bases from J, with 10 bases between. The CDR3 loop spans 14 amino acids. The CDR3 DNA sequence: TGTGCCAGCAGCTTAGCGGTGGGAGGTTACGAGCAGTACTTC. It is translated as CASSLAVGGYEQYF.

The chain has TRBV7-3 and TRBJ2-7; 7 nucleotides line up with TRBD2. V lost 3 bases and J lost 0; bases outside the gene matches: 8. Germline CDR1 is SGHTA and CDR2 is FQGTGA. The CDR3 is 16 amino acids. CDR3 loop: CASSLYGGGSSYEQYF. The CDR3 nucleotides read TGTGCCAGCAGCTTGTATGGCGGCGGGAGCTCCTACGAGCAGTACTTC.

V and J are TRBV2 and TRBJ2-1, with 13 bases identical to TRBD2. Losses at the gene ends were 5 bases for V and 10 bases for J; bases not matched to a gene: 2. The CDR3 totals 13 residues. Germline assignment: CDR1 SNHLY and CDR2 FYNNEI. The CDR3 DNA is TGTGCCAGCAGTACTAGCGGGAGGGGGGAGCAGTTCTTC. Amino acid sequence: CASSTSGRGEQFF.

The rearrangement joins TRBV11-3 to TRBJ2-2; the match to TRBD2 covers 12 bases. V shed 5 bases and J 7 bases; nucleotides not matched to a gene: 8. Germline lookup yields CDR1 SGHNT and CDR2 YENEEA. The CDR3 contains 16 residues. DNA of the CDR3: TGTGCCAGCAGCCCACGGACTAGCGGGGACGGCGGGGAGCTGTTTTTT. Protein product: CASSPRTSGDGGELFF.

The chain carries TRBV15 and TRBJ2-1; possible D gene TRBD1, 5 bases. This CDR3 has 15 amino acids. Trimming shortened V by 4 bases and J by 0 bases, and 10 bases separated the two germline ends. Germline V CDR1 and CDR2: LNHNV, YYDKDF (reference sequence). CDR3 DNA sequence: TGTGCCACCAGCATCCAGGGTAGCTCCTACAATGAGCAGTTCTTC. It yields the protein CATSIQGSSYNEQFF. Variable domain in full (rest from reference TRBV15 and TRBJ2-1): DAMVIQNPRYQVTQFGKPVTLSCSQTLNHNVMYWYQQKSSQAPKLLFHYYDKDFNNEADTPDNFQSRRPNTSFCFLDIRSPGLGDTAMYLCATSIQGSSYNEQFFGPGTRLTVL.

For the CDR3, the DNA is TGTGCCAGCAGCTTGGGGGGAACCTACGAGCAGTACTTC. This translates into CASSLGGTYEQYF. The chain couples TRBV7-9 to TRBJ2-7; a weak D match, TRBD2 (6 bases). CDR1 SEHNR and CDR2 FQNEAQ come from the germline V gene (reference sequence). V lost 3 bases to trimming and J lost 2 bases, with 8 bases between them. This CDR3 is 13 amino acids long.

This clone was counted once. The gene calls are TRBV29-1 and TRBJ2-3; 7 nucleotides match TRBD2. The trim removed 3 bases at V and 3 bases at J, leaving 3 bases unmatched. Germline values: CDR1 SQVTM, CDR2 ANQGSEA. The CDR3 is 13 amino acids. The CDR3 reads CSVDGGLTDTQYF. The CDR3 region has the DNA TGCAGCGTTGACGGGGGGTTGACAGATACGCAGTATTTT.

This clone was recorded once. The chain couples TRBV4-1 to TRBJ2-3, with D possibly matching TRBD2 (5 bases). This CDR3 is 13 amino acids long. The germline CDR1 and CDR2 sequences are MGHRA and YSYEKL. V lost 3 bases and J 7 bases, leaving 11 bases between the germline ends. The CDR3 sequence: CASSQEDGYTQYF. The CDR3 DNA is TGCGCCAGCAGCCAGGAGGATGGGTATACGCAGTATTTT.

The chain has TRBV29-1 and TRBJ1-2; D possibly corresponds to TRBD1 (5 bases). Trimming took off 5 bases at V and 4 bases at J, with 8 bases between the two ends. Looked up from germline, CDR1 is SQVTM and CDR2 is ANQGSEA. The CDR3 extends over 11 amino acids. CDR3 bases: TGCAGCGTTCGCGGGGGCTATGGCTACACCTTC. Protein sequence: CSVRGGYGYTF. Complete variable domain (other parts from reference TRBV29-1 and TRBJ1-2): SAVISQKPSRDICQRGTSLTIQCQVDSQVTMMFWYRQQPGQSLTLIATANQGSEATYESGFVIDKFPISRPNLTFSTLTVSNMSPEDSSIYLCSVRGGYGYTFGSGTRLTVV.

This chain joins TRBV2 and TRBJ2-1, with 7 positions matching TRBD1. Trimming at V came to 6 bases and at J to 3 bases, leaving 5 bases not matched to a gene. CDR1 SNHLY and CDR2 FYNNEI come from the germline V gene. This CDR3 region has 14 residues. For the CDR3, the DNA is TGTGCCAGCAGAGACCGGGACAGCTACAATGAGCAGTTCTTC. It yields the protein CASRDRDSYNEQFF.

The chain joins TRBV7-2 to TRBJ2-2, with D possibly being TRBD2 (6 bases). This CDR3 comprises 14 residues. Trimming stripped 3 bases from V and 4 bases from J, with 9 bases between. Germline CDR1 and CDR2: SGHTA and FQGNSA. CDR3 nucleotide sequence: TGTGCCAGCAGCTTCACGGGAGCCACCGGGGAGCTGTTTTTT. Amino acid sequence: CASSFTGATGELFF.

This chain connects TRBV27 to TRBJ2-3, with TRBD2 matching over 8 bases. V lost 2 bases and J lost 8; bases outside the gene matches: 21. The CDR3 is 19 amino acids. CDR1 is MNHEY, CDR2 SMNVEV, per germline (reference sequence). CDR3 protein: CASSLRGGSLAGITATQYF. CDR3 nucleotide sequence: TGTGCCAGCAGTTTACGGGGGGGGTCCCTGGCAGGGATCACTGCTACGCAGTATTTT.

The chain is built from TRBV6-1 and TRBJ1-1; 9 nucleotides align to TRBD1. With 4 bases clipped from V and 4 bases from J, the junction kept 7 bases outside the gene matches. Germline assignment: CDR1 MNHNS and CDR2 SASEGT. CDR3 length: 15 amino acids. The CDR3 protein is CASSAKQGASTEAFF. The CDR3 nucleotides are TGTGCCAGCAGTGCAAAACAGGGGGCGAGCACTGAAGCTTTCTTT.

This clone showed up just once. The chain joins TRBV18 to TRBJ2-1, with D perhaps matching TRBD2 (6 bases). V gave up 0 bases and J gave up 1 base, with 19 bases separating them. Germline V gene lookup returns CDR1 KGHSH and CDR2 LQKENI. The CDR3 has 19 residues. CDR3 coding DNA: TGTGCCAGCTCACCACCGGGACTCCCCGGAGGGATGTCCTACAATGAGCAGTTCTTC. It specifies CASSPPGLPGGMSYNEQFF.

The CDR3: CASRREPHNEQFF. CDR3 DNA: TGTGCCAGCAGGAGGGAGCCCCACAATGAGCAGTTCTTC. This chain uses TRBV7-3 with TRBJ2-1, with D perhaps matching TRBD2 (5 bases). Trimming removed 6 bases at V and 5 bases at J, with 11 bases between. This CDR3 is built from 13 residues. Looked up from germline, CDR1 is SGHTA and CDR2 is FQGTGA.

The chain employs TRBV2 and TRBJ1-1; no definite D call. V dropped 6 bases and J dropped 11 bases, with 13 bases sitting between them. The CDR3 extends over 11 amino acids. Germline V CDR1 and CDR2: SNHLY, FYNNEI. The CDR3 DNA reads as TGTGCCAGCAGGGACGGGGTCTGGGCTTTCTTT. Translated, it gives CASRDGVWAFF.

V is TRBV10-3 and J is TRBJ1-4; the D gene is possibly TRBD1 (5 bases). V was pared by 0 bases and J by 5 bases, with 13 bases between. Germline V gives CDR1 ENHRY, CDR2 SYGVKD. The CDR3 length is 16 residues. Here the CDR3 reads CAISESTRQQNEKLFF. The CDR3 nucleotides are TGTGCCATCAGTGAGTCGACTCGACAGCAGAATGAAAAACTGTTTTTT.

The chain has TRBV5-1 and TRBJ1-1; weak D call: TRBD1 (5 bases). The CDR3 totals 15 residues. Trimming removed 4 bases at V and 6 bases at J, with 19 bases between. Germline V gene sequence: CDR1 SGHRS, CDR2 YFSETQ. CDR3 DNA sequence: TGCGCCAGCAGCGAAGCTACCCCGGGGGTCGCTGAAGCTTTCTTT. This codes for CASSEATPGVAEAFF.

The chain joins TRBV11-3 to TRBJ2-7; 7 bases line up with TRBD1. Germline CDR1 is SGHNT and CDR2 is YENEEA. V lost 5 bases and J lost 0; bases outside the gene matches: 7. The CDR3 contains 15 residues. CDR3 sequence: CASSPMGTDSYEQYF. Written as DNA, the CDR3 is TGTGCCAGCAGCCCCATGGGGACAGACTCCTACGAGCAGTACTTC.

The V gene is TRBV7-8, the J gene TRBJ2-7; no reliable D call. The CDR3 is 12 residues long. V was pared by 0 bases and J by 4 bases, with 4 bases between. The germline CDR1 and CDR2 sequences are SGHVS and FQNEAQ. The DNA for the CDR3 is TGTGCCAGCAGCTTAGCGCGATACGAGCAGTACTTC. Translating it yields CASSLARYEQYF.